This entry features one T cell receptor beta chain sequence. Trimming removed 4 bases at V and 5 bases at J, with 18 bases between. The CDR3 contains 16 residues. Germline lookup yields CDR1 MNHEY and CDR2 SVGAGI. The data are from a study of type 1 regulatory T cells. TCRdb recomputed calls from the reads with MiXCR, one row per CDR3 protein. Of 90,000 to 100,000 distinct CDR3 sequences in the sample, roughly a third were seen once. Material: CD4+ T cells, either the whole sample or a sorted fraction (not recorded which). This receptor was taken from a human donor in good health. This chain uses TRBV6-5 with TRBJ2-1, with no clear D. CDR3 loop: CASSSLGQNRHNEQFF. For the CDR3, the DNA is TGTGCCAGCAGTTCCTTAGGTCAGAACAGACACAATGAGCAGTTCTTC.